This passage covers 31 T cell receptor beta chains from one sample sequenced in a study of shared clonotypes between healthy human individuals. TCRdb's table, derived via immunoSEQ multiplex PCR, lists solely in-frame clones and lacks some. The sample consists of approximately 500,000 clones, roughly 80% of them appearing once. Specimen: PBMCs. Receptors were obtained from a woman aged 40 to 50 in good health. Some clones in this sample may be carry-over from other donors' samples.

The chain links TRBV9 to TRBJ2-3; 8 positions match TRBD2. Germline CDR1 reads SGDLS; CDR2 reads YYNGEE. The V gene end was trimmed by 2 bases and the J gene end by 1 base; junction bases not matched to a gene: 0. The CDR3 length is 14 residues. Written as DNA, the CDR3 is TGTGCCAGCAGCGTCGGGAGGGGCACAGATACGCAGTATTTT. It translates to CASSVGRGTDTQYF.

This clone was observed many times. V is TRBV11-3 and J is TRBJ2-7; the D is unclear. Deletions cut 6 bases from V and 2 bases from J, with 17 bases between. The CDR3 has 15 residues. Germline CDR1 and CDR2: SGHNT and YENEEA. The CDR3 DNA reads as TGTGCCAGCAGTTTCCTCCGCTACTCACCCTACGAGCAGTACTTC. This sequence encodes CASSFLRYSPYEQYF.

In the case of this clone: This likely came from a read error, as a far larger clone is one base away. Other DNA sequences in the same sample also yield this CDR3. The V gene is TRBV6-5, the J gene TRBJ2-7; D is possibly TRBD2 (6 bases). The germline CDR1 and CDR2 sequences are MNHEY and SVGAGI. V lost 6 bases, J lost 3 bases, and 6 bases lay in between. The CDR3 has 11 amino acids. DNA of the CDR3: TGTGCCAGCAGCGGGGGCTACGAGCAGTACTTC. Translated, it gives CASSGGYEQYF.

In this sample, this clone turned up once. The rearrangement uses TRBV29-1 and TRBJ1-2; 9 bases line up with TRBD1. The V gene's germline CDR1 is SQVTM and CDR2 ANQGSEA. The CDR3 covers 15 residues. V shed 3 bases, J shed 4 bases, and the junction held 9 bases outside the gene matches. The CDR3 DNA sequence: TGCAGCGTTGACGCGGTGACAGGGGGTAGCTATGGCTACACCTTC. Its translation is CSVDAVTGGSYGYTF.

On this clone itself: The same CDR3 arises from other DNA sequences in this sample as well. The rearrangement joins TRBV5-4 to TRBJ2-7; TRBD2 matches 8 bases. Germline CDR1 SGHNT, CDR2 YYREEE (reference sequence). The CDR3 loop spans 14 amino acids. Trimming cost V 2 bases and J 2 bases; bases outside gene matches: 3. The CDR3 reads CASSLASGPYEQYF. The CDR3 DNA reads as TGTGCCAGCAGCTTAGCTAGCGGGCCCTACGAGCAGTACTTC. The variable domain in full, with the rest retrieved from reference TRBV5-4 and TRBJ2-7, is ETGVTQSPTHLIKTRGQQVTLRCSSQSGHNTVSWYQQALGQGPQFIFQYYREEENGRGNFPPRFSGLQFPNYSSELNVNALELDDSALYLCASSLASGPYEQYFGPGTRLTVT.

This chain links TRBV30 with TRBJ1-1; weak D call: TRBD1 (5 bases). Trimming pared 3 bases from V and 8 bases from J, leaving 19 bases between. The CDR3 spans 14 residues. The germline V gene encodes CDR1 GTSNPN and CDR2 SVGIG (reference sequence). This chain's CDR3 is CAWRRGPSQPEAFF. The CDR3 DNA is TGTGCCTGGAGACGGGGCCCATCTCAGCCAGAAGCTTTCTTT.

Only a few counts were recorded for this clone. This chain connects TRBV25-1 to TRBJ2-3; D ambiguous. Germline V gene lookup returns CDR1 MGHDK and CDR2 SYGVNS. V gave up 3 bases and J gave up 1 base, with 14 bases separating them. The CDR3 has 16 amino acids. This chain's CDR3 is CASSEPLLVGTDTQYF. In DNA, the CDR3 is TGTGCCAGCAGTGAGCCTCTGTTGGTTGGCACAGATACGCAGTATTTT.

The table lists this clone with many counts. The sample contains more than one DNA sequence encoding this CDR3. The chain uses TRBV15 and TRBJ1-4, with D maybe TRBD1 (6 bases). V lost 3 bases and J lost 4, with 12 bases in between. Germline V gene sequence: CDR1 LNHNV, CDR2 YYDKDF (reference sequence). The CDR3 spans 15 residues. The CDR3 sequence is CATSSPGAFNEKLFF. CDR3 sequence (DNA): TGTGCCACCAGCAGTCCGGGGGCCTTTAATGAAAAACTGTTTTTT.

About this clone: A far larger clone is only one base removed, so a read error is likely. The V call is TRBV9, the J call TRBJ1-1; D may be TRBD1 (5 bases). Trimming removed 4 bases at V and 7 bases at J, with 17 bases between. The germline CDR1 and CDR2 sequences are SGDLS and YYNGEE. The CDR3 sequence is 14 residues long. CDR3 sequence reads: CASSPRQGGIEAFF. For the CDR3, the DNA is TGTGCCAGCAGCCCGCGCCAGGGTGGAATTGAAGCTTTCTTT.

This chain joins TRBV7-2 and TRBJ2-6; D is possibly TRBD1 (5 bases). This CDR3 contains 17 residues. V lost 2 bases, J lost 0 bases, and 11 bases lay in between. Germline CDR1 SGHTA, CDR2 FQGNSA. The CDR3 coding sequence is TGTGCCAGCAGCTTACAGGGCGGCCCCTCTGGGGCCAACGTCCTGACTTTC. Amino acids: CASSLQGGPSGANVLTF.

With respect to this clone: A far larger clone lies a single base away; this is likely a read error. This is likely a read error, given that the CDR3 carries no conserved phenylalanine or tryptophan at its end. V is TRBV11-2 and J is TRBJ2-2; possibly TRBD1 for D (6 bases). The CDR3 length is 16 residues. Germline CDR1 SGHAT, CDR2 FQNNGV. Trimming took off 5 bases at V and 3 bases at J, with 16 bases between the two ends. CDR3 sequence (DNA): TGTGCCAGCAGCCTATTGGGGGCAGGGGACACCGGGGAGCTGTTTCTT. This gives the protein CASSLLGAGDTGELFL.

The gene calls are TRBV7-2 and TRBJ2-5; D is possibly TRBD2 (6 bases). The CDR3 spans 15 residues. The germline gives CDR1 SGHTA, CDR2 FQGNSA. V was trimmed by 2 bases and J by 1 base, leaving 11 bases between them. This chain's CDR3 is CASSLIGLTQETQYF. The CDR3 region has the DNA TGTGCCAGCAGCTTAATTGGACTAACCCAAGAGACCCAGTACTTC.

With respect to this clone: This sequence is one base from a far larger clone and is likely a read error. This specimen includes other DNA sequences encoding the same CDR3. The J gene is TRBJ1-5, the V gene TRBV2; D call uncertain. The germline CDR1 and CDR2 sequences are SNHLY and FYNNEI. The CDR3 consists of 14 residues. The CDR3 is CASSYGYSNQPQHF. In DNA form, the CDR3 reads TGTGCCAGCAGCTACGGATATAGCAATCAGCCCCAGCATTTC.

As DNA, the CDR3 is TGTGCCAGCTCACCGAGCGGGAGGGGGTCCTACGAGCAGTACTTC. Its translation: CASSPSGRGSYEQYF. This rearrangement joins TRBV18 to TRBJ2-7, with TRBD2 matching over 10 bases. V lost 3 bases and J lost 1; bases outside the gene matches: 3. This CDR3 has 15 residues. The germline gives CDR1 KGHSH, CDR2 LQKENI.

This clone was found a few times. The same CDR3 arises from other DNA sequences in this sample as well. CDR3 residues: CASSLSSNTEAFF. CDR3 in DNA: TGTGCCAGCAGTTTATCATCCAACACTGAAGCTTTCTTT. The gene calls are TRBV28 and TRBJ1-1; no definite D call. Germline V CDR1 and CDR2: MDHEN, SYDVKM. Trimming removed 1 base from V and 2 bases from J, with 5 bases in between. CDR3 length: 13 amino acids.

This clone was counted a few times. The chain carries TRBV15 and TRBJ2-3; perhaps TRBD2 as D (6 bases). The germline gives CDR1 LNHNV, CDR2 YYDKDF (reference sequence). This CDR3 spans 13 amino acids. Between the trimmed V and J ends, which lost 0 bases and 6 bases, there was a span of 7 bases. CDR3 bases: TGTGCCACCAGCAGAGATCGGGGGGATACGCAGTATTTT. Its translation is CATSRDRGDTQYF. Drawing the rest from reference TRBV15 and TRBJ2-3, the complete variable domain is DAMVIQNPRYQVTQFGKPVTLSCSQTLNHNVMYWYQQKSSQAPKLLFHYYDKDFNNEADTPDNFQSRRPNTSFCFLDIRSPGLGDTAMYLCATSRDRGDTQYFGPGTRLTVL.

This chain uses TRBV7-2 with TRBJ1-5; no clear D gene. CDR1 SGHTA and CDR2 FQGNSA come from the germline V gene. The length of the CDR3 is 15 residues. Trimming stripped 5 bases from V and 3 bases from J, with 14 bases between. The DNA of the CDR3 is TGTGCCAGCAGCCCAATCGGGCAGAACAATCAGCCCCAGCATTTT. The encoded protein is CASSPIGQNNQPQHF. Complete variable domain (other parts from reference TRBV7-2 and TRBJ1-5): GAGVSQSPSNKVTEKGKDVELRCDPISGHTALYWYRQSLGQGLEFLIYFQGNSAPDKSGLPSDRFSAERTGGSVSTLTIQRTQQEDSAVYLCASSPIGQNNQPQHFGDGTRLSIL.

This rearrangement joins TRBV9 to TRBJ2-5, with D perhaps assigned TRBD1 or TRBD2 (6 bases each). The germline CDR1 and CDR2 sequences are SGDLS and YYNGEE. The V end was cut by 3 bases, the J end by 2 bases, with 14 bases between. The CDR3 has 15 residues. CDR3 protein: CASSEGGGNQETQYF. In nucleotides, the CDR3 is TGTGCCAGCAGCGAGGGGGGAGGTAATCAAGAGACCCAGTACTTC.

Concerning this clone itself: This likely stems from a read error, as it lies one base from a far larger clone. This chain links TRBV2 with TRBJ2-5; TRBD1 agrees at 9 bases. This CDR3 has 16 residues. Germline loops: CDR1 SNHLY, CDR2 FYNNEI. The V segment lost 1 base and the J segment 8 bases; nucleotides outside the gene matches: 11. CDR3 loop: CASSEGGQGVHDTQYF. For the CDR3, the DNA is TGTGCCAGCAGTGAAGGGGGACAGGGAGTCCATGATACCCAGTACTTC.

In its sample, this clone was seen once. A much larger clonotype is one base distant, so this may be a read error. The conserved phenylalanine or tryptophan normally closing the CDR3 is absent here, so this likely arose from a read error. This chain joins TRBV18 and TRBJ1-2; a weak D match, TRBD1 (6 bases). This CDR3 is 15 amino acids long. The germline V and J ends were trimmed by 6 bases and 6 bases, with 20 bases remaining between them. Germline lookup yields CDR1 KGHSH and CDR2 LQKENI. CDR3 residues: CASSPTAAGEDGYTL. Written as DNA, the CDR3 is TGTGCCAGCTCTCCCACGGCGGCAGGGGAAGATGGCTACACCCTC.

As regards this clone: The likely explanation is a read error, given a far larger clone one base away. V and J are TRBV30 and TRBJ1-1; 11 bases agree with TRBD1. Germline V CDR1 and CDR2: GTSNPN, SVGIG (reference sequence). The CDR3 length is 13 residues. The CDR3 DNA reads as TGTTCCTGGAGGGGACAGGGGGGGACTGAAGCTTTCTTT. Encoded protein: CSWRGQGGTEAFF.

The chain has TRBV25-1 and TRBJ2-1; no reliable D call. With 2 bases removed from V and 9 bases from J, the gap between germline ends came to 5 bases. The CDR3 has 11 residues. The germline V gene encodes CDR1 MGHDK and CDR2 SYGVNS. The CDR3 is CASSEPPEQFF. CDR3 coding DNA: TGTGCCAGCAGTGAACCCCCTGAGCAGTTCTTC. Together with reference TRBV25-1 and TRBJ2-1, the CDR3 gives the full variable domain: EADIYQTPRYLVIGTGKKITLECSQTMGHDKMYWYQQDPGMELHLIHYSYGVNSTEKGDLSSESTVSRIRTEHFPLTLESARPSHTSQYLCASSEPPEQFFGPGTRLTVL.

The rearrangement uses TRBV4-2 and TRBJ2-5; 12 bases align to TRBD2. The CDR3 runs 18 residues. The V gene's germline CDR1 is LGHNA and CDR2 YNFKEQ. The J segment lost 5 bases and the V segment lost 1 base, leaving 11 bases of the junction unmatched. As DNA, the CDR3 is TGTGCCAGCAGCCAAGTCCTAGCGGGAGGGGCCGGGGGGGAGACCCAGTACTTC. It codes for CASSQVLAGGAGGETQYF.

A word on this clone: This likely came from a read error, as a far larger clone is one base away. Distinct nucleotide sequences in the sample also encode this CDR3. The V call is TRBV7-9, the J call TRBJ2-7, with TRBD2 identical over 13 bases. This CDR3 contains 15 residues. Germline V CDR1 and CDR2: SEHNR, FQNEAQ (reference sequence). The CDR3 DNA is TGTGCTAGCAGCACCCGGACTAGCGGGAGCGACGAGCAGTACTTC. Translating it yields CASSTRTSGSDEQYF.

The chain uses TRBV11-2 and TRBJ2-3; D remains ambiguous. CDR1 is SGHAT, CDR2 FQNNGV, per germline. The germline V and J ends were trimmed by 5 bases and 4 bases, with 7 bases remaining between them. CDR3 length: 12 residues. The CDR3 coding sequence is TGTGCCAGCAGCCCAGACGCAGATACGCAGTATTTT. Its protein product is CASSPDADTQYF.

The V gene is TRBV4-1, the J gene TRBJ1-4, with D perhaps TRBD1 (5 bases). The ends were cut back, 0 bases at V and 8 bases at J, with 10 bases in the middle. This CDR3 region has 14 residues. CDR1 is MGHRA, CDR2 YSYEKL, per germline. The CDR3 loop reads CASSQEGLGEKLFF. DNA of the CDR3: TGCGCCAGCAGCCAAGAGGGGCTAGGGGAAAAACTGTTTTTT.

The chain carries TRBV30 and TRBJ2-7; 7 bases agree with TRBD1. The CDR3 has 15 residues. V lost 1 base to trimming and J lost 0 bases; unmatched junction nucleotides: 6. The germline V gene encodes CDR1 GTSNPN and CDR2 SVGIG (reference sequence). CDR3 DNA sequence: TGTGCCTGGAGTGCGCCTCGACAGGGCTCCTACGAGCAGTACTTC. Protein sequence: CAWSAPRQGSYEQYF.

The gene calls are TRBV5-4 and TRBJ2-6, with 8 bases fitting TRBD1. This CDR3 is built from 17 residues. J gave up 0 bases and V 2 bases, and 4 bases lay outside the gene matches. In germline, CDR1 is SGHNT, CDR2 YYREEE (reference sequence). CDR3 loop: CASSFGTGRSGANVLTF. CDR3 coding DNA: TGTGCCAGCAGCTTTGGGACAGGCCGCTCTGGGGCCAACGTCCTGACTTTC.

The chain employs TRBV7-9 and TRBJ2-2; TRBD1 or TRBD2 may be the D gene (5 bases each). Per germline, CDR1 SEHNR and CDR2 FQNEAQ (reference sequence). V gave up 4 bases and J gave up 1 base, with 13 bases separating them. The CDR3 has 16 amino acids. The CDR3 nucleotides are TGTGCCAGCAGCTCTAGGGGACCGCTGAACACCGGGGAGCTGTTTTTT. Encoded protein: CASSSRGPLNTGELFF.

This chain links TRBV18 with TRBJ2-1; TRBD2 matches at 13 bases. This CDR3 is 14 amino acids long. Germline V gene lookup returns CDR1 KGHSH and CDR2 LQKENI. Losses at the gene ends were 4 bases for V and 10 bases for J; bases not matched to a gene: 4. CDR3 nucleotides: TGTGCCAGCTCACGGACTAGCGGGAGAGGCGAGCAGTTCTTC. Its protein product is CASSRTSGRGEQFF.

The rearrangement links TRBV7-9 to TRBJ2-1; 8 nucleotides match TRBD1. J gave up 9 bases and V 2 bases, and 9 bases lay outside the gene matches. CDR1 is SEHNR, CDR2 FQNEAQ, per germline (reference sequence). CDR3 size: 15 residues. The CDR3 sequence is CASSLTDRAASEQFF. The CDR3 DNA is TGTGCCAGCAGCTTAACGGACAGGGCCGCAAGTGAGCAGTTCTTC. Full variable domain (rest looked up from reference TRBV7-9 and TRBJ2-1): DTGVSQNPRHKITKRGQNVTFRCDPISEHNRLYWYRQTLGQGPEFLTYFQNEAQLEKSRLLSDRFSAERPKGSFSTLEIQRTEQGDSAMYLCASSLTDRAASEQFFGPGTRLTVL.